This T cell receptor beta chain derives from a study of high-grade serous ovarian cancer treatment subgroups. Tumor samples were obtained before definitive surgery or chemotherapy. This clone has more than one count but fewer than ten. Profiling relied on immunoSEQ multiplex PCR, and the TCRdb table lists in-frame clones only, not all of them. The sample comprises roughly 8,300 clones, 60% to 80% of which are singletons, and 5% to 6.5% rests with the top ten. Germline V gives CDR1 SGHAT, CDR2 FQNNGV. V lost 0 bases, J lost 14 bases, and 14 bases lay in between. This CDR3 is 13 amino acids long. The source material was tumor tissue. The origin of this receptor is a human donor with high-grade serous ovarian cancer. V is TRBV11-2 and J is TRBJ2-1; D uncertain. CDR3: CASSLDSLSTKFF. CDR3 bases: TGTGCCAGCAGCTTAGATTCTCTAAGTACAAAGTTCTTC.